The clone carrying this T cell receptor (beta chain) was seen a handful of times. The antigen remains undetermined. CDR1 MNHEY and CDR2 SMNVEV come from the germline V gene (reference sequence). The CDR3 runs to 18 residues. Losses at the gene ends were 2 bases for V and 5 bases for J; bases not matched to a gene: 14. Together with a sample-barcoded 5' primer, a J-beta primer mix was included in a second PCR lasting roughly 6 to 12 cycles. TCRdb called the 5' RACE reads again in MiXCR, with one record for every CDR3 protein. The sample carries under 1,000,000 distinct CDR3 sequences, 35% to 40% recorded once. This entry is derived from a study of blood T cells in healthy people across ages. Findings of the study overall: The study lacked donor CMV status, which possibly confounded expanded clonotype changes.

Donors were healthy Caucasian individuals from Russia aged roughly 6 to 95. Staff drew about 10 milliliters of peripheral blood from each donor. Sequenced material: blood. The sequence was collected from a man aged 18 to 29 in good health. The chain links TRBV27 to TRBJ2-2; 7 nucleotides align to TRBD2. The CDR3 sequence: CASSLKAGDYLGTGELFF. In DNA form, the CDR3 reads TGTGCCAGCAGTTTAAAGGCGGGGGACTACCTAGGAACCGGGGAGCTGTTTTTT.